This TCR beta chain comes out of a study of T cell responses to AZD1222 COVID-19 vaccine. General study results and limits: Spike-spanning, vaccine-associated CD4 TCRs were dominant at 160-218 and 743-854. Close to half of all spike-specific TCRs reportedly target regions of the variants that are unmutated. No repertoire was sampled before or during the peak T cell response, only after it. White British ancestry dominated among donors, who included more females, and clonal diversity was possibly underestimated.

Worth noting for this clone: Its cognate antigen is unknown.

Trimming at V came to 5 bases and at J to 1 base, leaving 5 bases not matched to a gene. Germline V lookup: CDR1 KGHDR, CDR2 SFDVKD. The CDR3 spans 15 residues. Repertoires were generated with immunoSEQ multiplex PCR, while TCRdb's copy carries only in-frame clones and drops some. The sample holds fewer than 200,000 clones, around 90% seen once. The sequence came from an adult who received the AZD1222 COVID-19 vaccine. The sequenced sample was peripheral blood, obtained 28 days after the second AZD1222 dose. The chain uses TRBV24-1 and TRBJ1-1; 8 bases map to TRBD1. CDR3 protein: CATSAGGGRNTEAFF. Written as DNA, the CDR3 is TGTGCCACCAGTGCAGGGGGCGGCAGGAACACTGAAGCTTTCTTT.